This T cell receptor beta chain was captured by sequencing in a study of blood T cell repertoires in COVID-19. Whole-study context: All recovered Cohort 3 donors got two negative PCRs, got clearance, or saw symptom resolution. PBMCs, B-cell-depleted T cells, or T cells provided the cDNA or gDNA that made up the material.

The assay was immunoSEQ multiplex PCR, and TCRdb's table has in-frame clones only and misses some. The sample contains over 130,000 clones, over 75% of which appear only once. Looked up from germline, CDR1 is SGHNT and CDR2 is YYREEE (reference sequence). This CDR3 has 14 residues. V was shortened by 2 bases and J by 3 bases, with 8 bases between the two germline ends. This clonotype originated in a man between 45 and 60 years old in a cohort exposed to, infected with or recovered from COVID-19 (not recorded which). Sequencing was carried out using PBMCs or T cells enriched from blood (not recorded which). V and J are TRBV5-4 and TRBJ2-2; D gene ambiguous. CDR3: CASSFEAYTGELFF. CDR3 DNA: TGTGCCAGCAGCTTCGAAGCGTACACCGGGGAGCTGTTTTTT.